The 23 T cell receptor beta chains presented below share a single source sample, sequenced in a study of OX40 agonist ivuxolimab in advanced cancers. The protocol was immunoSEQ multiplex PCR, while the TCRdb copy is restricted to in-frame clones and leaves out a portion. The sample contains roughly 46,000 clones, about four fifths of which appear only once. The specimen comprised CD4+ or CD8+ T cells sorted from blood, sampled in a trial of the OX40 agonist ivuxolimab. The receptor source for this set is an adult with an advanced solid tumor such as melanoma, head and neck, liver or kidney cancer.

The J gene is TRBJ2-1, the V gene TRBV7-9; TRBD1 might be the D (6 bases). This CDR3 comprises 14 residues. V lost 5 bases and J lost 9, with 17 bases in between. The germline V gene has CDR1 SEHNR and CDR2 FQNEAQ (reference sequence). Here the CDR3 reads CASSLGNRALEQFF. In nucleotides, the CDR3 is TGTGCCAGCAGCCTGGGGAACAGGGCCCTTGAGCAGTTCTTC.

Concerning this clone: The junction departs from the called germline gene at one end, perhaps through a read error. This chain joins TRBV5-4 and TRBJ1-2; D is possibly TRBD1 (5 bases). CDR3 size: 15 residues. Germline CDR1 is SGHNT and CDR2 is YYREEE (reference sequence). CDR3 sequence (DNA): TGTGCCAGCAGCCCTGGGACGGATCCTTCCTATGGCTGCACCTTC. Residues: CASSPGTDPSYGCTF.

V usage is TRBV10-3 and J usage is TRBJ2-3, with D maybe TRBD2 (6 bases). The CDR3 is 15 amino acids. In germline, CDR1 is ENHRY, CDR2 SYGVKD. V lost 0 bases to trimming and J lost 5 bases, with 12 bases between them. The CDR3 DNA follows: TGTGCCATCAGTGAGTCGAGGCAGGGAGGAGATACGCAGTATTTT. It codes for CAISESRQGGDTQYF.

The chain is built from TRBV19 and TRBJ2-1, with D perhaps TRBD1 or TRBD2 (5 bases each). The CDR3 contains 14 residues. The V end was cut by 4 bases, the J end by 2 bases, with 9 bases between. In germline, CDR1 is LNHDA, CDR2 SQIVND (reference sequence). CDR3 DNA: TGTGCCAGTAGTACGCAGGGAGCCTACAATGAGCAGTTCTTC. Protein: CASSTQGAYNEQFF.

The chain carries TRBV4-1 and TRBJ2-3, with 9 bases matching TRBD2. The germline CDR1 and CDR2 sequences are MGHRA and YSYEKL. CDR3 length: 19 amino acids. V lost 0 bases and J lost 0; bases outside the gene matches: 10. CDR3 in DNA: TGCGCCAGCAGCCAAGATAGCGCGGTAGCGGGGGAGAGCACAGATACGCAGTATTTT. Amino acid sequence: CASSQDSAVAGESTDTQYF.

By sample share, this clone is medium-sized (0.01 to 0.1%). Other nucleotide sequences in the sample specify the same CDR3. This chain connects TRBV7-2 to TRBJ1-6; 8 nucleotides match TRBD1. The CDR3 extends over 15 amino acids. Germline-derived CDR1 and CDR2 are SGHTA and FQGNSA. The junction had 4 bases not matched to a gene; V was cut back by 4 bases and J by 5 bases. In nucleotides, the CDR3 is TGTGCCAGCAGCTCAGGGGGCGGCAATAATTCACCCCTCCACTTT. It encodes CASSSGGGNNSPLHF.

CDR3 region: CASSLWDGEAFF. The CDR3 region has the DNA TGTGCCAGCAGTTTGTGGGACGGTGAAGCTTTCTTT. The V gene is TRBV28, the J gene TRBJ1-1; TRBD1 might be the D (5 bases). The V end was cut by 3 bases, the J end by 7 bases, with 9 bases between. The CDR3 loop spans 12 amino acids. Per germline, CDR1 MDHEN and CDR2 SYDVKM.

The chain couples TRBV30 to TRBJ2-3, with TRBD2 matching over 8 bases. After removal of 1 base from V and 3 bases from J, the junction contained 12 bases not matched to a gene. Germline CDR1 and CDR2: GTSNPN and SVGIG (reference sequence). CDR3 length equals 17 residues. CDR3 DNA: TGTGCCTGGAGTGCCCCAAGCGGGGGTGTGGGGACAGATACGCAGTATTTT. Translated: CAWSAPSGGVGTDTQYF.

The chain is built from TRBV30 and TRBJ1-1; D may be TRBD1 (6 bases). The V gene's germline CDR1 is GTSNPN and CDR2 SVGIG (reference sequence). The CDR3 consists of 14 residues. Deletions cut 2 bases from V and 5 bases from J, with 15 bases between. The CDR3 loop reads CAWSPLRTGTEAFF. CDR3 nucleotide sequence: TGTGCCTGGAGTCCCCTCCGCACAGGGACTGAAGCTTTCTTT.

This sequence joins TRBV7-9 and TRBJ1-1; D gene ambiguous. The V gene lost 5 bases and the J gene lost 0 bases, with 13 bases spanning the gap. The length of the CDR3 is 15 residues. Germline lookup yields CDR1 SEHNR and CDR2 FQNEAQ (reference sequence). The CDR3 protein is CASSPASYMNTEAFF. The CDR3 nucleotides are TGTGCCAGCAGCCCGGCTTCGTATATGAACACTGAAGCTTTCTTT.

The genes are TRBV9 and TRBJ1-6, with D uncertain. Germline CDR1 reads SGDLS; CDR2 reads YYNGEE. Between the trimmed V and J ends, which lost 7 bases and 0 bases, there was a span of 11 bases. The CDR3 sequence is 15 residues long. CDR3 amino acids: CASGTSDSYNSPLHF. The CDR3 bases are TGTGCCAGCGGAACATCAGACTCCTATAATTCACCCCTCCACTTT.

The chain combines TRBV30 with TRBJ1-6; 11 bases agree with TRBD1. Germline-derived CDR1 and CDR2 are GTSNPN and SVGIG (reference sequence). V trimming: 8 bases; J trimming: 8 bases; junction bases outside the gene matches: 5. This CDR3 is built from 13 residues. CDR3 in amino acids: CAQGGQGDSPLHF. As DNA, the CDR3 is TGTGCCCAAGGGGGACAGGGGGATTCACCCCTCCACTTT.

V usage is TRBV5-6 and J usage is TRBJ2-5, with D tentatively TRBD2 (5 bases). There are 18 residues in the CDR3. Germline V gene sequence: CDR1 SGHDT, CDR2 YYEEEE. Trimming left V 1 base short and J 1 base short, with 20 bases between. CDR3 bases: TGTGCCAGCAGCTTGAAGCCAACAGCCGGACTGCTCCAAGAGACCCAGTACTTC. Protein product: CASSLKPTAGLLQETQYF.

The chain recombines TRBV18 with TRBJ1-3; tentative D call: TRBD1 (5 bases). Germline V CDR1 and CDR2: KGHSH, LQKENI. The CDR3 length is 14 residues. V lost 2 bases and J 3 bases, leaving 8 bases between the germline ends. The CDR3 DNA follows: TGTGCCAGCTCACCAGGGACTATTGGAAACACCATATATTTT. This encodes CASSPGTIGNTIYF.

This chain uses TRBV15 with TRBJ1-3; D not resolved. The germline gives CDR1 LNHNV, CDR2 YYDKDF (reference sequence). The CDR3 is made up of 15 amino acids. Trimming pared 0 bases from V and 3 bases from J, leaving 9 bases between. The CDR3: CATSRDKASGNTIYF. CDR3 DNA: TGTGCCACCAGCAGAGATAAGGCCAGTGGAAACACCATATATTTT.

J is TRBJ1-3 and V is TRBV4-2; D gene unclear. Germline V lookup: CDR1 LGHNA, CDR2 YNFKEQ. The CDR3 spans 14 residues. With 4 bases removed from V and 0 bases from J, the gap between germline ends came to 7 bases. The CDR3 bases are TGTGCCAGCAGCCCAGGAAGCTCTGGAAACACCATATATTTT. Its translation: CASSPGSSGNTIYF.

This chain uses TRBV7-6 with TRBJ2-1, with D perhaps matching TRBD1 (5 bases). Trimming left V 2 bases short and J 9 bases short, with 5 bases between. Germline lookup yields CDR1 SGHVS and CDR2 FNYEAQ. This CDR3 is built from 11 residues. DNA of the CDR3: TGTGCCAGCAGCTTAAGGGGTGAGCAGTTCTTC. It codes for CASSLRGEQFF.

The genes are TRBV7-9 and TRBJ2-3; a possible D gene is TRBD2 (6 bases). The V end lost 4 bases, the J end lost 11 bases, and 19 bases lay between the germline ends. Germline CDR1 SEHNR, CDR2 FQNEAQ (reference sequence). The CDR3 is 14 residues long. The CDR3 is CASSSAGREVGQYF. The CDR3 DNA sequence: TGTGCCAGCAGCTCGGCTGGAAGGGAGGTGGGGCAGTATTTT.

This chain uses TRBV27 with TRBJ2-1, with a weak D call TRBD1 (6 bases). CDR1 and CDR2 (germline): MNHEY, SMNVEV (reference sequence). CDR3 length equals 17 residues. Trimming shortened V by 5 bases and J by 0 bases, and 17 bases separated the two germline ends. CDR3 protein: CASSPWTAPSSYNEQFF. CDR3 in DNA: TGTGCCAGCAGTCCCTGGACAGCACCAAGCTCCTACAATGAGCAGTTCTTC.

A note on this clone: A much more abundant neighbour one base away suggests this may be a read error. This CDR3 is also generated by other DNA sequences in the sample. The chain recombines TRBV7-8 with TRBJ2-2, with a possible D match to TRBD1 (6 bases). The CDR3 covers 15 residues. Germline-derived CDR1 and CDR2 are SGHVS and FQNEAQ. The CDR3 region has the DNA TGTGCCAGCAGCTACAGGGAATTGAACACCGGGGAGTTGTTTTTT. This gives the protein CASSYRELNTGELFF.

This chain connects TRBV28 to TRBJ2-5, with D tentatively TRBD1 (5 bases). The end of the DNA aligns better with TRBJ2-7, so the J call may be wrong. The germline CDR1 and CDR2 sequences are MDHEN and SYDVKM. CDR3 length: 13 amino acids. CDR3 in DNA: TGTGCCAGCAGTTTAGTACAGGACTACGAGCAGTACTTC. Its translation: CASSLVQDYEQYF.

The chain couples TRBV6-1 to TRBJ1-1, with D uncertain. With 6 bases removed from V and 7 bases from J, the gap between germline ends came to 12 bases. This CDR3 is built from 12 residues. Germline V lookup: CDR1 MNHNS, CDR2 SASEGT. The CDR3 protein is CASSSDGDEAFF. The CDR3 DNA reads TGTGCCAGCAGCTCCGATGGGGATGAAGCTTTCTTT.

This chain joins TRBV11-2 and TRBJ1-6; no clear D gene. The germline V gene has CDR1 SGHAT and CDR2 FQNNGV. Deletions cut 3 bases from V and 8 bases from J, with 8 bases between. CDR3 size: 13 residues. The CDR3 DNA is TGTGCCAGCAGCTTCCAAGGTGATTCACCCCTCCACTTT. It is translated as CASSFQGDSPLHF.